Described below is a single TCR beta chain sequence and its context. Its cognate antigen is unknown. Assay used: immunoSEQ multiplex PCR; TCRdb lists only in-frame clones, some missing. The sample has about 9,400 clones, roughly 79% seen once; the top ten hold 15% to 20%. This record comes from a study of T cell clonotyping in hematopoietic cell transplantation. General observations from the study: Broader posttransplant TCR repertoire diversity was predicted by graft donor and pretransplant recipient Inverse Simpson Index values. Without cell sorting, CD4 versus CD8 contributions remain unresolved.

Per germline, CDR1 SGHTA and CDR2 FQGNSA. J gave up 0 bases and V 6 bases, and 3 bases lay outside the gene matches. This CDR3 has 15 amino acids. The receptor was isolated from a male patient aged 35-55 years who had an allogeneic stem cell transplant from a related donor, so the T cells may come from the graft donor. Some clones in this sample may be carry-over from other donors' samples. Sample: PBMCs, taken 180 days after allogeneic stem cell transplant. This chain joins TRBV7-2 and TRBJ2-2; 8 bases are a match to TRBD1. This CDR3 is CASRLTGANTGELFF. CDR3 bases: TGTGCCAGCAGACTGACAGGGGCGAACACCGGGGAGCTGTTTTTT.